These T cell receptor beta chains were read from a single sample in a study of cytomegalovirus exposure and HLA in healthy donors. Here immunoSEQ multiplex PCR was the method, and the copy in TCRdb shows in-frame clones only, minus some. The repertoire holds roughly 160,000 clones, with approximately 79% as singletons. Sequencing was done on a sample of PBMCs. Receptors originate from a man between 35 and 55 years old in good health and CMV-seronegative. CDR3s include the opening cysteine and the closing phenylalanine or tryptophan. A D gene is named only where the DNA matches it firmly. A row's size may be missing; if present it is once, few, many or a size class.

clone size: NA; D gene: TRBD1; J gene: TRBJ2-6; V gene: TRBV2; CDR3 protein: CASSDDRAGANGLTF; CDR3 DNA: TGTGCCAGCAGCGACGACAGGGCCGGGGCCAACGGCCTGACTTTC
clone size: NA; D gene: TRBD1; J gene: TRBJ2-6; V gene: TRBV4-1; CDR3 protein: CASSQDPGGASGGANVLTF; CDR3 DNA: TGCGCCAGCAGCCAAGATCCAGGGGGCGCCTCAGGGGGGGCCAACGTCCTGACTTTC
clone size: NA; D gene: TRBD1; J gene: TRBJ2-3; V gene: TRBV25-1; CDR3 protein: CASSANRGHKTDTQYF; CDR3 DNA: TGTGCCAGCAGTGCCAACAGGGGGCATAAGACAGATACGCAGTATTTT
clone size: NA; D gene: TRBD2; J gene: TRBJ2-7; V gene: TRBV28; CDR3 protein: CASIDPGLAGGGEQYF; CDR3 DNA: TGTGCCAGCATTGACCCGGGACTAGCGGGAGGTGGCGAGCAGTACTTC
clone size: few; D gene: TRBD2; J gene: TRBJ2-2; V gene: TRBV5-1; CDR3 protein: CASSVGGPAGELFF; CDR3 DNA: TGCGCCAGCAGTGTGGGAGGGCCAGCCGGGGAGCTGTTTTTT
clone size: few; D gene: NA; J gene: TRBJ2-7; V gene: TRBV5-1; CDR3 protein: CASSLGGLIYEQYF; CDR3 DNA: TGCGCCAGCAGCTTGGGAGGGTTAATCTACGAGCAGTACTTC
clone size: NA; D gene: NA; J gene: TRBJ1-5; V gene: TRBV27; CDR3 protein: CASSLGTGDQPQHF; CDR3 DNA: TGTGCCAGCAGTCTCGGGACGGGGGATCAGCCCCAGCATTTT
clone size: NA; D gene: NA; J gene: TRBJ2-7; V gene: TRBV28; CDR3 protein: CASRFMVQGNYEQYF; CDR3 DNA: TGTGCCAGCAGATTTATGGTCCAGGGGAACTACGAGCAGTACTTC
clone size: NA; D gene: NA; J gene: TRBJ2-1; V gene: TRBV5-6; CDR3 protein: CATLNEQFF; CDR3 DNA: TGTGCCACCCTCAATGAGCAGTTCTTC
clone size: NA; D gene: TRBD1; J gene: TRBJ2-7; V gene: TRBV4-1; CDR3 protein: CASSQEGGGQGTYEQYF; CDR3 DNA: TGCGCCAGCAGCCAAGAGGGTGGAGGACAGGGTACCTACGAGCAGTACTTC
clone size: NA; D gene: TRBD1; J gene: TRBJ2-7; V gene: TRBV5-6; CDR3 protein: CASSSYAGGRFEQYF; CDR3 DNA: TGTGCCAGCAGCTCCTACGCAGGGGGTCGTTTCGAGCAGTACTTC
clone size: NA; D gene: NA; J gene: TRBJ2-1; V gene: TRBV5-1; CDR3 protein: CASSFGGGQSYNEQFF; CDR3 DNA: TGCGCCAGCAGCTTTGGGGGGGGGCAATCCTACAATGAGCAGTTCTTC
clone size: NA; D gene: TRBD1; J gene: TRBJ1-1; V gene: TRBV5-1; CDR3 protein: CASSFPGGGTEAFF; CDR3 DNA: TGCGCCAGCAGCTTCCCAGGGGGCGGCACTGAAGCTTTCTTT
clone size: NA; D gene: NA; J gene: TRBJ2-4; V gene: TRBV2; CDR3 protein: CASRRDGQGQYF; CDR3 DNA: TGTGCCAGCCGGAGGGACGGCCAAGGTCAGTACTTC
clone size: NA; D gene: NA; J gene: TRBJ2-4; V gene: TRBV5-6; CDR3 protein: CASSTLRDSLAKNIQYF; CDR3 DNA: TGTGCCAGCAGTACCCTCCGGGACTCCCTAGCCAAAAACATTCAGTACTTC
clone size: NA; D gene: NA; J gene: TRBJ1-1; V gene: TRBV27; CDR3 protein: CASSLSWRGLNTEAFF; CDR3 DNA: TGTGCCAGCAGTTTATCGTGGCGGGGACTAAACACTGAAGCTTTCTTT
clone size: NA; D gene: NA; J gene: TRBJ2-4; V gene: TRBV28; CDR3 protein: CASTTGSKNSQYF; CDR3 DNA: TGTGCCAGCACCACAGGGTCCAAAAACAGTCAGTACTTC
clone size: NA; D gene: TRBD1; J gene: TRBJ1-2; V gene: TRBV28; CDR3 protein: CASSLLTGAMGGYTF; CDR3 DNA: TGTGCCAGCAGTTTATTAACAGGGGCCATGGGTGGCTACACCTTC
clone size: NA; D gene: NA; J gene: TRBJ2-4; V gene: TRBV4-1; CDR3 protein: CASSQLWLRDPKNSQYF; CDR3 DNA: TGCGCCAGCAGCCAACTTTGGCTCAGAGATCCGAAAAACAGTCAGTACTTC
clone size: few; D gene: TRBD2; J gene: TRBJ2-1; V gene: TRBV7-6; CDR3 protein: CASSPSGGRGNEQFF; CDR3 DNA: TGTGCCAGCAGCCCATCTGGCGGGAGGGGTAATGAGCAGTTCTTC
clone size: NA; D gene: NA; J gene: TRBJ2-5; V gene: TRBV11-2; CDR3 protein: CASSTGDLKETQYF; CDR3 DNA: TGTGCCAGCAGCACGGGGGACCTTAAAGAGACCCAGTACTTC
clone size: NA; D gene: NA; J gene: TRBJ2-7; V gene: TRBV7-9; CDR3 protein: CASSSGGKATYEQYF; CDR3 DNA: TGTGCCAGCAGTTCAGGAGGCAAGGCCACCTACGAGCAGTACTTC
clone size: NA; D gene: TRBD1; J gene: TRBJ1-5; V gene: TRBV30; CDR3 protein: CAWSAGTGASPQHF; CDR3 DNA: TGTGCCTGGAGCGCCGGGACAGGGGCTTCACCCCAGCATTTT
clone size: NA; D gene: TRBD2; J gene: TRBJ2-7; V gene: TRBV18; CDR3 protein: CASSPRTSGYYEQYF; CDR3 DNA: TGTGCCAGCTCACCACGGACTAGCGGTTACTACGAGCAGTACTTC
clone size: NA; D gene: TRBD1; J gene: TRBJ2-1; V gene: TRBV4-1; CDR3 protein: CASSQGQGPYNEQFF; CDR3 DNA: TGCGCCAGCAGCCAAGGACAGGGGCCCTACAATGAGCAGTTCTTC
clone size: NA; D gene: TRBD1; J gene: TRBJ2-7; V gene: TRBV29-1; CDR3 protein: CSVEAGQGVYEQYF; CDR3 DNA: TGCAGCGTTGAAGCGGGACAGGGGGTCTACGAGCAGTACTTC
clone size: NA; D gene: NA; J gene: TRBJ2-7; V gene: TRBV13; CDR3 protein: CASSLARNEQYF; CDR3 DNA: TGTGCCAGCAGCTTAGCTAGGAACGAGCAGTACTTC
clone size: NA; D gene: TRBD1; J gene: TRBJ2-1; V gene: TRBV11-2; CDR3 protein: CASSINRGNNEQFF; CDR3 DNA: TGTGCCAGCAGCATTAACAGGGGAAACAATGAGCAGTTCTTC
clone size: few; D gene: NA; J gene: TRBJ1-1; V gene: TRBV29-1; CDR3 protein: CSGGLNLGTEAFF; CDR3 DNA: TGCAGCGGCGGCCTAAATCTAGGCACTGAAGCTTTCTTT